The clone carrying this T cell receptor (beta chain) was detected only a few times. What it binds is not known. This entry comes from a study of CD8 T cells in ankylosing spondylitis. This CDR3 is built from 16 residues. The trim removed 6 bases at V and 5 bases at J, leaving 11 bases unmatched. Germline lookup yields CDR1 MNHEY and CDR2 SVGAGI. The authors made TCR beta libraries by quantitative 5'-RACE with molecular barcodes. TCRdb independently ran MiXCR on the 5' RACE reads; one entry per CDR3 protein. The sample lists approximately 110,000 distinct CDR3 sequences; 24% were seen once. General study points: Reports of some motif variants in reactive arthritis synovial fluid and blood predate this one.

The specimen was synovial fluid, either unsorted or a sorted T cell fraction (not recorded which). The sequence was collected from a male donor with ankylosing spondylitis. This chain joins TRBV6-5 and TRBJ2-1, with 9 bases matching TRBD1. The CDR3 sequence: CASSYLPGQGNNEQFF. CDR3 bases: TGTGCCAGCAGCTATTTACCGGGACAGGGAAACAATGAGCAGTTCTTC.